A selection of T cell receptor beta chains follows, all from one sample in a study of blood T cell repertoires in COVID-19. Only in-frame clones appear in the TCRdb table, and some are missing; sequencing was by immunoSEQ multiplex PCR. The sample yields fewer than 55,000 clones, 65% to 85% seen once. Sequencing was carried out using peripheral blood. These receptors originate from a woman of 80 years or more with COVID-19, enrolled during active disease. The CDR3 runs from the conserved cysteine through the conserved F or W. D genes are given only for firm matches. Expanded clones get a size class; other rows say once, few or many, or leave the size out.

j_call,d_call,clone_size,v_call,cdr3_nt,cdr3_aa
TRBJ2-7,TRBD2,many,TRBV6-9,TGTGCCGGTCGGGGGAGTAGAGGGACTAGCCCCTACGAGCAGTACTTC,CAGRGSRGTSPYEQYF
TRBJ1-2,NA,NA,TRBV5-1,TGCGCCAGCAGCTTGGTCCTTAACTATGGCTACACCTTC,CASSLVLNYGYTF
TRBJ2-3,TRBD2,NA,TRBV29-1,TGCAGCGTACGGTCGGGGGGTAACACAGATACGCAGTATTTT,CSVRSGGNTDTQYF
TRBJ2-1,NA,once,TRBV9,TGTGCCAGCAGCGTTAGGGGTGGCTCCTACAATGAGCAGTTCTTC,CASSVRGGSYNEQFF
TRBJ2-3,NA,few,TRBV5-3,TGTGCCAGAAGCTTCGCCCGGGAGCCGCAGTATTTT,CARSFAREPQYF
TRBJ1-1,NA,once,TRBV6-6,TGTGCTATCGGGGGATTGGGCACTGAAGCTTTCTTT,CAIGGLGTEAFF
TRBJ2-3,NA,NA,TRBV5-1,TGCGCCAGCAGCTTGGGAGGAGGGGGCGGCACAGATACGCAGTATTTT,CASSLGGGGGTDTQYF
TRBJ2-2,NA,NA,TRBV28,TGTGCCAGCAGCCTCCCCTTAGGGGAGCTGTTTTTT,CASSLPLGELFF
TRBJ2-5,NA,NA,TRBV19,TGTGCCAGCCAGGGGCGGGAGACCCAGTACTTC,CASQGRETQYF
TRBJ2-1,TRBD2,few,TRBV11-3,TGTGCCAGCAGCTTAGGGCGGGAGTCCTACAATGAGCAGTTCTTC,CASSLGRESYNEQFF
TRBJ2-2,TRBD1,NA,TRBV4-1,TGCGCCAGCAGCCAATCCGGGACAGGGCTGAGCACCGGGGAGCTGTTTTTT,CASSQSGTGLSTGELFF
TRBJ2-7,NA,NA,TRBV18,TGTGCCAGCTCACGTGGGGAGTCCACCGAGCAGTACTTC,CASSRGESTEQYF
TRBJ2-1,TRBD2,NA,TRBV6-5,TGTGCCAGCAGTTTTAGCGGGTCGTACAATGAGCAGTTCTTC,CASSFSGSYNEQFF
TRBJ2-7,TRBD2,NA,TRBV7-6,TGTGCCAGCAGCTTACCTAGCGGGAACTCCTACGAGCAGTACTTC,CASSLPSGNSYEQYF
TRBJ2-3,NA,NA,TRBV6-2/TRBV6-3,TGTGCCAGCAGTTACTCACCCAGGGGGGTGATAGCAGATACGCAGTATTTT,CASSYSPRGVIADTQYF
TRBJ2-1,NA,NA,TRBV25-1,TGTGCCAGCAGCCTCCTAGCGAGCTCCTACAATGAGCAGTTCTTC,CASSLLASSYNEQFF
TRBJ2-7,TRBD2,NA,TRBV9,TGTGCCAGCAGCGTAGGTTTTCCGGGACTAGCGGGACCCTACGAGCAGTACTTC,CASSVGFPGLAGPYEQYF
TRBJ2-1,NA,NA,TRBV4-1,TGCGCCAGCACCCCCCCCGCAGGAAGTGAGCAGTTCTTC,CASTPPAGSEQFF
TRBJ2-7,TRBD2,NA,TRBV15,TGTGCCACCAGCCCCGAGACTAGCGGGCCAAACGAGCAGTACTTC,CATSPETSGPNEQYF
TRBJ1-4,TRBD1,few,TRBV29-1,TGCAGCGTTGGGCTGGGACAGGGTGAAAAACTGTTTTTT,CSVGLGQGEKLFF
TRBJ1-1,NA,NA,TRBV27,TGTGCCAGCAGGGGCAATTACCTCAACACTGAAGCTTTCTTT,CASRGNYLNTEAFF
TRBJ1-1,NA,NA,TRBV3-1/TRBV3-2,TGTGCCAGCAGCCAAGAGACAGCTATGAACACTGAAGCTTTCTTT,CASSQETAMNTEAFF
TRBJ1-1,NA,NA,TRBV20-1,TGCAGTGCTAGAGCAGGCTTCATGGCTTTCTTT,CSARAGFMAFF
TRBJ1-4,TRBD1,NA,TRBV6-2/TRBV6-3,TGTGCCAGCAGTCGAACAGGGGGCGCGGGAAAACTGTTTTTT,CASSRTGGAGKLFF
TRBJ2-2,NA,NA,TRBV2,TGTGCCAGCAGTGAAGCGCTTCGGGTCGTCGCGAACACCGGGGAGCTGTTTTTT,CASSEALRVVANTGELFF
TRBJ2-2,TRBD2,few,TRBV5-5,TGTGCCAGCAGGTTGGGACTAGCGGGAGAGAACACCGGGGAGCTGTTTTTT,CASRLGLAGENTGELFF
TRBJ2-1,TRBD2,NA,TRBV27,TGTGCCAGCAGTCCTCCCGGACTAGCGGGAGTTAATGAGCAGTTCTTC,CASSPPGLAGVNEQFF
TRBJ2-1,NA,NA,TRBV29-1,TGCAGCGTTGAAGGGGCTAGCGCCGCCCTTATTAATGAGCAGTTCTTC,CSVEGASAALINEQFF
TRBJ2-1,TRBD2,NA,TRBV2,TGTGCCAGCAGTCGACTAGCGGGGGTGTCCAGCTCCTACAATGAGCAGTTCTTC,CASSRLAGVSSSYNEQFF
TRBJ1-6,NA,NA,TRBV10-3,TGTGCCATCAGCCCGGACTCGAATAATTCACCCCTCCACTTT,CAISPDSNNSPLHF
TRBJ2-7,TRBD2,NA,TRBV27,TGTGCCAGCAGTTTATTTGGACTAGCGGCTTACGAGCAGTACTTC,CASSLFGLAAYEQYF
TRBJ1-4,NA,once,TRBV5-8,TGTGCCAGCAGCTTAATGGGAGGTGAAAAACTGTTTTTT,CASSLMGGEKLFF
TRBJ1-2,NA,NA,TRBV18,TGTGCCAGCTCACCTAATTTCAGGGTCGACTATGGCTACACCTTC,CASSPNFRVDYGYTF
TRBJ2-2,TRBD2,NA,TRBV9,TGTGCCAGCAGCGTAGGGCTAGCGGGAAGGACCGGGGAGCTGTTTTTT,CASSVGLAGRTGELFF
TRBJ2-5,NA,NA,TRBV2,TGTGCCAGCAGTGGGAGGGCAACAGGTGAAGAGACCCAGTACTTC,CASSGRATGEETQYF
TRBJ2-1,TRBD2,NA,TRBV9,TGTGCCAGCACAACGACCGGGACTAGCGGGAGCTACAATGAGCAGTTCTTC,CASTTTGTSGSYNEQFF
TRBJ2-1,NA,NA,TRBV19,TGTGCCAGTAGTATTTTTGGGACTTCTTCCCCCAGAGGATCCTACAATGAGCAGTTCTTC,CASSIFGTSSPRGSYNEQFF
TRBJ2-3,NA,NA,TRBV5-1,TGCGCCAGCAGCTCGTTTGAAGAAGGACAGCAGTATTTT,CASSSFEEGQQYF
TRBJ2-2,NA,few,TRBV2,TGTGCCAGCAGCAGAAGACAGGACACCGGGGAGCTGTTTTTT,CASSRRQDTGELFF
TRBJ1-4,NA,NA,TRBV19,TGTGCCAGTAGTCTCACCCGGGAAAAACTGTTTTTT,CASSLTREKLFF
TRBJ2-7,NA,NA,TRBV19,TGTGCCAGTAGGAGGGACTCCTTAGTTGGGGAGCAGTACTTC,CASRRDSLVGEQYF
TRBJ2-3,TRBD2,few,TRBV4-1,TGCGCCAGCAGCCCAGGACTAGCCCGCACAGATACGCAGTATTTT,CASSPGLARTDTQYF
TRBJ2-5,TRBD2,NA,TRBV29-1,TGCACCGGGGGAGAGCGGGGCGGACAAGAGACCCAGTACTTC,CTGGERGGQETQYF
TRBJ2-7,TRBD1,NA,TRBV29-1,TGCAGCGCCGGACAGGGCCTCTCCTACGAGCAGTACTTC,CSAGQGLSYEQYF
TRBJ2-3,TRBD2,few,TRBV27,TGTGCCAGCAGTTTAAGGGCTAGCGGAAGCACAGATACGCAGTATTTT,CASSLRASGSTDTQYF
TRBJ2-7,TRBD2,NA,TRBV5-4,TGTGCCAGCAGCTTGGGTAGCGGGAGGGCCAGTGACGAGCAGTACTTC,CASSLGSGRASDEQYF
TRBJ2-7,TRBD1,few,TRBV15,TGTGCCACCAGCAGACGAGAGGGACAGGGGGCCAACGAGCAGTACTTC,CATSRREGQGANEQYF
TRBJ1-3,NA,NA,TRBV7-2,TGTGCCAGCAGCTCTGACAGTATCTCTGGAAACACCATATATTTT,CASSSDSISGNTIYF
TRBJ2-3,TRBD1,NA,TRBV5-1,TGCGCCAGCAGCTTAATAACAGGGGCCACAGATACGCAGTATTTT,CASSLITGATDTQYF
TRBJ1-2,TRBD1,NA,TRBV15,TGTGCCACCAGCATCGGACAGGGGGTGGTTGGCTACACCTTC,CATSIGQGVVGYTF
TRBJ2-5,TRBD2,NA,TRBV5-8,TGTGCCAGCAGCTTGGGACTAGCGGGGTACCAAGAGACCCAGTACTTC,CASSLGLAGYQETQYF
TRBJ2-1,NA,few,TRBV7-2,TGTGCCAGCAGCTTGGAGAGCGGGTCCTACAATGAGCAGTTCTTC,CASSLESGSYNEQFF
TRBJ2-7,TRBD1,NA,TRBV27,TGTGCCAGCAGTTTCCGGGACAGCTCCTACGAGCAGTACTTC,CASSFRDSSYEQYF
TRBJ2-1,NA,NA,TRBV18,TGTGCCAGCTCGCCCTGGTTGATGAGCTCCTACAATGAGCAGTTCTTC,CASSPWLMSSYNEQFF
TRBJ2-1,TRBD2,NA,TRBV19,TGTGCCAGTAGCCGATTGGCTAGCGGGGCATACAATGAGCAGTTCTTC,CASSRLASGAYNEQFF
TRBJ1-1,NA,once,TRBV7-8,TGTGCCAGCAGCCTACAGGCGAACACTGAAGCTTTCTTT,CASSLQANTEAFF
TRBJ1-3,TRBD1,NA,TRBV24-1,TGTGCCACCAGTGATTTGACAGGGGGTACGCTTAACACCATATATTTT,CATSDLTGGTLNTIYF
TRBJ2-7,TRBD1,few,TRBV5-6,TGTGCCAGCAGCTACACCGGGACAGGGAGTTACTTTGAGTACTTC,CASSYTGTGSYFEYF
TRBJ1-1,NA,NA,TRBV5-1,TGCGCCAGCAGCCTGGATACTACTTGGACTGAAGCTTTCTTT,CASSLDTTWTEAFF